The source of this TCR beta chain is a study of CD8 T cells in ankylosing spondylitis. Notes on the study in general: Disease-linked clones were found to be CD8+ and relatively rare in peripheral blood. Matched synovial fluid from ankylosing spondylitis patients was reported to be enriched for disease-linked clones. A TCR beta motif of under ten highly homologous variants appeared characteristic of ankylosing spondylitis blood. Reactive arthritis synovial fluid and blood previously showed some of these motif variants.

This clonotype was found many times. The antigen remains undetermined. TCRdb redid the calling of the 5' RACE reads with MiXCR, one entry per CDR3 protein. Found here are 250,000 to 400,000 distinct CDR3 sequences, around 10% of them singletons; the top ten hold roughly 9%. J gave up 13 bases and V 4 bases, and 2 bases lay outside the gene matches. CDR1 and CDR2 from the germline V gene are LGHDT and YNNKEL (reference sequence). This CDR3 comprises 11 residues. Sequenced sample: blood, either unsorted or a sorted T cell fraction (not recorded which). The rearrangement links TRBV3-1 to TRBJ2-1, with 9 nucleotides matching TRBD2. This receptor was obtained from a female donor with ankylosing spondylitis or in good health (not recorded which). CDR3 protein: CASSLAGAQFF. The CDR3 DNA sequence: TGTGCCAGCAGCCTAGCGGGAGCACAGTTCTTC.